These T cell receptor beta chains were read from a single sample in a study of T cells in Graves' hyperthyroidism and ophthalmopathy. TCRdb analysed the multiplex PCR reads with MiXCR anew, one entry per CDR3 protein. Of approximately 200,000 distinct CDR3 sequences in the sample, about 17% were seen once. Material: blood. These receptors were obtained from a man between 35 and 55 years old with Graves' hyperthyroidism. The CDR3 runs from the conserved cysteine through the conserved F or W. The order of the fields is CDR3 protein, CDR3 DNA, V gene, D gene, clone size, J gene. A D gene is named only where the DNA matches it firmly. Expanded clones are given a class, and other clones once, few, many or no size at all.

CASSLAGGRAYEQYF	TGCGCCAGCAGCTTGGCCGGAGGCCGGGCCTACGAGCAGTACTTC	TRBV5-1	NA	NA	TRBJ2-7
CSAREGRLNTEAFF	TGCAGTGCTAGAGAGGGTAGGCTGAACACTGAAGCTTTCTTT	TRBV20-1	NA	many	TRBJ1-1
CASSLRTGGYEQYF	TGCGCCAGCAGCTTGAGGACAGGGGGCTACGAGCAGTACTTC	TRBV5-1	TRBD1	many	TRBJ2-7
CASSSSWTGGQETQYF	TGTGCCAGCAGTAGCTCCTGGACTGGCGGCCAAGAGACCCAGTACTTC	TRBV6-1	NA	many	TRBJ2-5
CASSLTGGRNSPLHF	TGTGCCAGCAGTTTAACCGGGGGCAGGAATTCACCCCTCCACTTT	TRBV28	NA	NA	TRBJ1-6
CAISARGEADTQYF	TGTGCCATCAGTGCCCGGGGGGAGGCAGATACGCAGTATTTT	TRBV10-3	TRBD2	many	TRBJ2-3
CASSTSNYEQYF	TGTGCCAGCAGTACAAGCAACTACGAGCAGTACTTC	TRBV28	NA	many	TRBJ2-7
CASSLSFFELDPDGYGYTF	TGTGCCAGCAGCTTATCTTTTTTTGAGCTGGACCCGGACGGCTATGGCTACACCTTC	TRBV7-2	NA	NA	TRBJ1-2
CASSPGGDLRTDTQYF	TGTGCCAGCAGTCCGGGGGGGGACTTGCGCACAGATACGCAGTATTTT	TRBV7-9	TRBD2	many	TRBJ2-3
CASSLGWGRTRNTEAFF	TGTGCCAGCAGCCTAGGGTGGGGACGGACAAGGAACACTGAAGCTTTCTTT	TRBV7-8	NA	many	TRBJ1-1
CASSQATNQPQHF	TGTGCCAGCAGCCAAGCGACCAATCAGCCCCAGCATTTT	TRBV3-1	NA	many	TRBJ1-5
CASSSRGRSSYNEQFF	TGTGCCAGCAGCTCCCGGGGTCGAAGCTCCTACAATGAGCAGTTCTTC	TRBV11-2	NA	few	TRBJ2-1
CASSEAYYEQYF	TGTGCCAGCAGCGAAGCCTACTACGAGCAGTACTTC	TRBV6-1	NA	many	TRBJ2-7
CASSLITGAQETQYF	TGTGCCAGCAGCCTAATAACGGGGGCCCAAGAGACCCAGTACTTC	TRBV3-1	NA	NA	TRBJ2-5
CASSLDRPGVGANVLTF	TGTGCCAGCAGCTTAGATCGACCCGGGGTCGGGGCCAACGTCCTGACTTTC	TRBV11-2	NA	few	TRBJ2-6
CASSLMRGYGYTF	TGTGCCAGCAGCCTAATGCGGGGCTATGGCTACACCTTC	TRBV12-3/TRBV12-4	NA	many	TRBJ1-2
CSAETGLVQETQYF	TGCAGTGCCGAGACAGGGCTGGTACAAGAGACCCAGTACTTC	TRBV20-1	TRBD1	many	TRBJ2-5
CASRAQENTEAFF	TGTGCCAGCAGGGCGCAGGAGAACACTGAAGCTTTCTTT	TRBV7-2	NA	many	TRBJ1-1
CASSYLGVSYNEQFF	TGTGCCAGCAGTTACTTGGGGGTCTCCTACAATGAGCAGTTCTTC	TRBV6-6	NA	many	TRBJ2-1
CASNLDRVNEQFF	TGCGCCAGCAACTTGGACAGGGTTAACGAGCAGTTCTTC	TRBV5-1	TRBD1	few	TRBJ2-1
CASRGDIRSYNEQFF	TGTGCCAGCAGGGGGGACATACGCTCCTACAATGAGCAGTTCTTC	TRBV27	NA	many	TRBJ2-1
CASTSGGYNEQFF	TGTGCCAGCACCTCAGGAGGCTACAATGAGCAGTTCTTC	TRBV11-2	NA	NA	TRBJ2-1
CASGGGGGQDTQYF	TGTGCCAGCGGGGGCGGGGGGGGGCAAGATACGCAGTATTTT	TRBV7-2	TRBD2	NA	TRBJ2-3
CASSLDWGGRRETQYF	TGTGCCAGCAGCTTGGATTGGGGGGGCAGGCGCGAGACCCAGTACTTC	TRBV5-5	NA	many	TRBJ2-5
CASSRGRWNEQFF	TGTGCCAGCAGCCGAGGTCGGTGGAATGAGCAGTTCTTC	TRBV4-2	NA	NA	TRBJ2-1
CASREGGGRGTQYF	TGTGCCAGCAGAGAGGGGGGGGGCCGTGGTACGCAGTATTTT	TRBV12-3/TRBV12-4	NA	many	TRBJ2-3
CASSWRQAISGNTIYF	TGTGCCAGCAGCTGGAGACAGGCCATCTCTGGAAACACCATATATTTT	TRBV5-6	NA	NA	TRBJ1-3
CASSPKGGQDTQYF	TGTGCCAGCAGCCCTAAGGGGGGGCAAGATACGCAGTATTTT	TRBV7-9	NA	NA	TRBJ2-3
CASSPGQGAREKLFF	TGTGCCAGCAGCCCGGGACAGGGGGCGCGAGAAAAACTGTTTTTT	TRBV7-9	TRBD1	few	TRBJ1-4
CASSSGQNTEAFF	TGTGCCAGCAGCTCGGGACAGAACACTGAAGCTTTCTTT	TRBV28	NA	many	TRBJ1-1
CASSLAGGGADEQFF	TGCGCCAGCAGCTTGGCGGGCGGGGGGGCCGATGAGCAGTTCTTC	TRBV5-1	TRBD2	few	TRBJ2-1
CSARDLRDSGANVLTF	TGCAGTGCTAGAGATCTTAGGGACTCTGGGGCCAACGTCCTGACTTTC	TRBV20-1	NA	few	TRBJ2-6
CASSLDRRSPLHF	TGTGCCAGCAGCTTGGACAGGCGTTCACCCCTCCACTTT	TRBV2	TRBD1	many	TRBJ1-6
CASSSDGLGPQHF	TGTGCCAGCAGCTCGGACGGCTTAGGACCCCAGCATTTT	TRBV7-6	NA	NA	TRBJ1-5
CASSAPRPTITDTQYF	TGTGCCAGCAGTGCACCTCGGCCGACTATCACAGATACGCAGTATTTT	TRBV6-4	NA	NA	TRBJ2-3
CASSQDRQRGSLAKNIQYF	TGTGCCAGCAGCCAAGATCGGCAGCGGGGGTCGCTAGCCAAAAACATTCAGTACTTC	TRBV3-1	TRBD2	few	TRBJ2-4
CASSPPFRTYNEQFF	TGTGCCAGCTCACCGCCGTTTCGAACCTACAATGAGCAGTTCTTC	TRBV18	NA	many	TRBJ2-1
CASRKQGSYEQYF	TGTGCCAGCAGGAAACAGGGGTCCTACGAGCAGTACTTC	TRBV6-1	TRBD1	many	TRBJ2-7
CSARDFQTTDTQYF	TGCAGTGCTAGAGATTTTCAGACAACAGATACGCAGTATTTT	TRBV20-1	NA	many	TRBJ2-3
CSARGMGRTEAFF	TGCAGTGCTAGAGGGATGGGGAGGACTGAAGCTTTCTTT	TRBV20-1	NA	many	TRBJ1-1
CATTGVSGANVLTF	TGTGCCACCACAGGGGTCTCTGGGGCCAACGTCCTGACTTTC	TRBV7-3	TRBD1	NA	TRBJ2-6
CASSMRTNSYEQYF	TGTGCCAGTAGTATGAGGACTAACTCCTACGAGCAGTACTTC	TRBV19	NA	NA	TRBJ2-7
CASSPGTLYYGYTF	TGTGCCAGCAGCCCTGGGACACTCTACTATGGCTACACCTTC	TRBV6-2/TRBV6-3	NA	many	TRBJ1-2
CASSLPRTRVIIQETQYF	TGTGCCAGCAGCTTACCCCGGACTAGGGTGATTATCCAAGAGACCCAGTACTTC	TRBV7-2	TRBD2	many	TRBJ2-5
CASSRQPGDEQYF	TGTGCCAGCAGTCGACAGCCTGGGGACGAGCAGTACTTC	TRBV9	NA	many	TRBJ2-7
CASSMPDLQETQYF	TGTGCCAGTAGTATGCCGGACCTCCAGGAGACCCAGTACTTC	TRBV19	NA	few	TRBJ2-5
CASNSGVGGTQYF	TGTGCCAGCAACTCCGGGGTCGGGGGGACCCAGTACTTC	TRBV6-2/TRBV6-3	NA	many	TRBJ2-5
CASSFRSRGSDTQYF	TGTGCCAGCAGCTTCAGAAGCAGGGGATCAGATACGCAGTATTTT	TRBV7-2	NA	many	TRBJ2-3
CASSPGLWGPVANYGYTF	TGCGCCAGCAGTCCAGGGTTATGGGGGCCTGTAGCTAACTATGGCTACACCTTC	TRBV5-1	NA	few	TRBJ1-2
CASSRMGQNTGELFF	TGTGCCAGCAGTAGAATGGGACAAAACACCGGGGAGCTGTTTTTT	TRBV6-1	NA	many	TRBJ2-2
CASLRGGEPYNSPLHF	TGTGCCAGCCTAAGGGGCGGGGAGCCCTATAATTCACCCCTCCACTTT	TRBV28	NA	many	TRBJ1-6
CSARGRVTGELFF	TGCAGTGCTAGAGGCAGGGTCACCGGGGAGCTGTTTTTT	TRBV20-1	NA	many	TRBJ2-2
CAWSVRDTGELFF	TGTGCCTGGAGTGTCCGAGACACCGGGGAGCTGTTTTTT	TRBV30	NA	many	TRBJ2-2
CASSQGESDEQFF	TGTGCCAGCAGTCAAGGGGAGTCTGATGAGCAGTTCTTC	TRBV2	NA	many	TRBJ2-1